The next 4 T cell receptor beta chains were all read from a single sample in a study of T cells in tuberculosis. Sequenced by immunoSEQ multiplex PCR; TCRdb stores in-frame clones only, minus some. The sample lists about 40,000 clones, less than 95% occurring once. The time point: new active TB diagnosis, blood taken before or within 7 days of starting treatment. The sample here was PBMCs, taken at tuberculosis diagnosis. The source is an adult with tuberculosis.

The DNA of the CDR3 is TGTGCCAGCAGCCCACTTTCCTCCACAGATACGCAGTATTTT. Its translation: CASSPLSSTDTQYF. The chain couples TRBV9 to TRBJ2-3; D is unclear. CDR1 and CDR2 (germline): SGDLS, YYNGEE. V gave up 4 bases and J gave up 2 bases, with 11 bases separating them. The CDR3 is 14 residues long.

The chain employs TRBV15 and TRBJ1-6; the match to TRBD1 covers 7 bases. This CDR3 has 13 amino acids. Germline V CDR1 and CDR2: LNHNV, YYDKDF (reference sequence). The V and J ends lost 6 bases and 7 bases, in that order; junction bases with no gene match: 3. CDR3: CATRGTANSPLHF. CDR3 coding DNA: TGTGCCACCAGAGGGACAGCGAATTCACCCCTCCACTTT.

CDR3 sequence reads: CASSLSPNTEAFF. DNA of the CDR3: TGTGCCAGCTCACTGAGTCCGAACACTGAAGCTTTCTTT. V is TRBV18 and J is TRBJ1-1; no definite D call. The CDR3 loop spans 13 amino acids. V dropped 4 bases and J dropped 1 base, with 7 bases sitting between them. Germline lookup yields CDR1 KGHSH and CDR2 LQKENI.

J is TRBJ1-5 and V is TRBV7-6; no firm D call. The length of the CDR3 is 19 residues. Between the trimmed V and J ends, which lost 3 bases and 2 bases, there was a span of 23 bases. Germline V lookup: CDR1 SGHVS, CDR2 FNYEAQ. The CDR3 coding sequence is TGTGCCAGCAGCTTCAATCGAGATACCCCGAATCCGGGCAATCAGCCCCAGCATTTT. It translates to CASSFNRDTPNPGNQPQHF.